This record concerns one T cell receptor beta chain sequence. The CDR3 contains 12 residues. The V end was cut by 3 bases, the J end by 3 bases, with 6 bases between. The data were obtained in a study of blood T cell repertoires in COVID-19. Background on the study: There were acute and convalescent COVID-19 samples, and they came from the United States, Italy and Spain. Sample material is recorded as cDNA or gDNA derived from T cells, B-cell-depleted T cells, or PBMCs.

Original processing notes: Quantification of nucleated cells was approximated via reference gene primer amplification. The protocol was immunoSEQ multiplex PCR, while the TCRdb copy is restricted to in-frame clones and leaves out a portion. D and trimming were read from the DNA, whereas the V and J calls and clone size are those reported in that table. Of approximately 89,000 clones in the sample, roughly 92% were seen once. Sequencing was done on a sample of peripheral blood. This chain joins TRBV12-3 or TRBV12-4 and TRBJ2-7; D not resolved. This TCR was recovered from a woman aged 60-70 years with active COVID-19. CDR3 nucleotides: TGTGCCAGCAGTTTTATAGACTACGAGCAGTACTTC. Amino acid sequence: CASSFIDYEQYF.